The 3 T cell receptor beta chains in this list originate from one sample, sequenced in a study of blood T cell repertoires in COVID-19. TCRdb's table, derived via immunoSEQ multiplex PCR, lists solely in-frame clones and lacks some. Of approximately 140,000 clones in the sample, just over 85% were seen once. What was sequenced was peripheral blood. These receptors originate from a man aged 65 to 85 with acute or convalescent COVID-19.

The rearrangement uses TRBV19 and TRBJ2-7; 9 positions agree with TRBD1. The V segment lost 4 bases and the J segment 5 bases; nucleotides outside the gene matches: 9. This CDR3 comprises 15 residues. CDR1 is LNHDA and CDR2 is SQIVND in the germline V gene (reference sequence). CDR3 bases: TGTGCCAGTAGTAGCCCCCGGACAGGGGACCACGAGCAGTACTTC. Encoded protein: CASSSPRTGDHEQYF. Filled out from reference TRBV19 and TRBJ2-7, the complete variable domain reads DGGITQSPKYLFRKEGQNVTLSCEQNLNHDAMYWYRQDPGQGLRLIYYSQIVNDFQKGDIAEGYSVSREKKESFPLTVTSAQKNPTAFYLCASSSPRTGDHEQYFGPGTRLTVT.

As concerns this clone: One junction end does not reproduce the germline sequence, and a read error may be involved. V is TRBV24-1 and J is TRBJ2-1; 7 positions match TRBD2. The CDR3 length is 15 residues. Germline V gene sequence: CDR1 KGHDR, CDR2 SFDVKD. The chain's CDR3 is CATSVVSGLNNGQFF. The CDR3 region has the DNA TGTGCCACCAGTGTAGTTAGCGGGTTGAACAATGGGCAGTTCTTC.

The chain uses TRBV9 and TRBJ2-7; 7 positions match TRBD2. The germline V gene has CDR1 SGDLS and CDR2 YYNGEE. The CDR3 has 14 residues. V shed 5 bases, J shed 3 bases, and the junction held 8 bases outside the gene matches. CDR3: CASSPGGGNYEQYF. CDR3 nucleotides: TGTGCCAGCAGTCCGGGGGGAGGGAACTACGAGCAGTACTTC.